This T cell receptor beta chain was found in a study of cytomegalovirus exposure and HLA in healthy donors. From germline, CDR1 is SGHRS and CDR2 YFSETQ. The CDR3 has 17 amino acids. The primer mix had 60 Vbeta and 13 Jbeta primers. Sequencing used immunoSEQ multiplex PCR; TCRdb keeps in-frame clones, though not all of them. The top ten hold more than 1.3% of the sample, which has 150,000 to 200,000 clones, roughly 71% seen once. There are a few counts of this clone. At one boundary the junction diverges from the germline segment, which might be a read error. Specimen: PBMCs. This chain connects TRBV5-1 to TRBJ2-5; 9 bases are shared with TRBD1. This TCR derives from a girl aged 10-17 years in good health and CMV-seronegative. Written as DNA, the CDR3 is TGCGCCGGCAGCTTGATAGCTTCGGGACAGGGCCAAGAGACCCAGTACTTC. Protein sequence: CAGSLIASGQGQETQYF.